This TCR beta chain was found in a study of OX40 agonist ivuxolimab in advanced cancers. Study-wide background: People in dose escalation had one of these cancers: hepatocellular carcinoma, melanoma, renal cell or head and neck cancer.

TCRdb's table, derived via immunoSEQ multiplex PCR, lists solely in-frame clones and lacks some. The table includes 65,000 to 95,000 clones, 80% to 95% detected once. Germline V gives CDR1 WSHSY, CDR2 SAAADI. The CDR3 contains 12 residues. Losses at the gene ends were 5 bases for V and 8 bases for J; bases not matched to a gene: 5. The material was CD4+ or CD8+ T cells sorted from blood, obtained in a trial of the OX40 agonist ivuxolimab. The sequence was obtained from an adult with an advanced solid tumor such as melanoma, head and neck, liver or kidney cancer. The V and J genes are TRBV10-2 and TRBJ1-2; the match to TRBD1 covers 7 bases. Written as DNA, the CDR3 is TGCGCCAGCAGTCCGGGACAGAGCGGCTACACCTTC. It encodes CASSPGQSGYTF.